This is a list of T cell receptor beta chains from one sample in a study of shared clonotypes between healthy human individuals. TCRdb keeps only in-frame clones here, not all; method: immunoSEQ multiplex PCR. The sample includes 2 million to 3 million clones, 80% to 95% of them seen just once. The sample comprised naive CD4+ T cells from PBMCs. These receptors all stem from a young man in good health. Some clones in this sample may be carry-over from other donors' samples. Both conserved end residues are part of each CDR3. A D gene is named only where the DNA matches it firmly. A clone size is listed for some rows: how often the clone was seen (once, few, many), or a class if it is expanded.

.,15,TRBJ1-6,TRBV30,.,TGTGCCTGGAGCACGGCGGGTATCGGGTATTCACCCCTCCACTTT,CAWSTAGIGYSPLHF
TRBD1,19,TRBJ2-7,TRBV28,.,TGTGCCAGCAGTTTAGGTCGACGACAGGGGTTTAAGGGCCGCTACGAGCAGTACTTC,CASSLGRRQGFKGRYEQYF
.,15,TRBJ1-2,TRBV9,once,TGTGCCAGCAGCGTAGCCCCCCTTAGGTCCGGGGCTAACACCTTC,CASSVAPLRSGANTF
.,15,TRBJ1-4,TRBV7-6,.,TGTGCCAGCAGCTTATTTTGGGCTGAGAATGAAAAACTGTTTTTT,CASSLFWAENEKLFF
.,11,TRBJ2-3,TRBV5-6,.,TGTGCCAGCAGCTTTGAAGATACGCAGTATTTT,CASSFEDTQYF
.,15,TRBJ1-1,TRBV7-9,.,TGTGCCAGCAGCTTAGAACCAGGGATATCCTCTGAAGCTTTCTTT,CASSLEPGISSEAFF
TRBD2,20,TRBJ2-1,TRBV5-1,.,TGCGCCAGCAGCTCGCAATTGAAATCCCATAGCGGGGGGCCGTACAATGAGCAGTTCTTC,CASSSQLKSHSGGPYNEQFF
TRBD1,14,TRBJ2-4,TRBV5-1,once,TGCGCCAGCAGCTTGGGGACAGGTAAAAACATTCAGTACTTC,CASSLGTGKNIQYF
.,14,TRBJ1-5,TRBV2,.,TGTGCCAGCAGTCTATACCAGCGGGATCAGCCCCAGCATTTT,CASSLYQRDQPQHF
.,15,TRBJ2-2,TRBV6-5,.,TGTGCCAGCAGTTACGACAAGGGGATAAGAGGGGAGCTGTTTTTT,CASSYDKGIRGELFF
TRBD2,15,TRBJ2-5,TRBV19,.,TGTGCCAGTAGCCCGGCGGGAGCCTTGAGGGAGACCCAGTACTTC,CASSPAGALRETQYF
.,15,TRBJ1-1,TRBV11-2,.,TGTGCCAGCAGCCTGACCGGGACATCGAACACTGAAGCTTTCTTT,CASSLTGTSNTEAFF
TRBD2,16,TRBJ2-2,TRBV2,.,TGTGCCAGCACGCGTCTCGCGGGAGTAGGTACCGGGGAGCTGTTTTTT,CASTRLAGVGTGELFF
.,12,TRBJ2-7,TRBV10-3,.,TGTGCCATCAGTACGGGGACGGGCGAGCAGTACTTC,CAISTGTGEQYF
TRBD1,14,TRBJ2-7,TRBV5-1,.,TGCGCCAGCAGCCCGGGGACAGGGAACTACGAGCAGTACTTC,CASSPGTGNYEQYF
.,18,TRBJ1-5,TRBV5-8,once,TGTGCCAGCAGCTTTACAATTCAGTACAGTGCAAGCAATCAGCCCCAGCATTTT,CASSFTIQYSASNQPQHF
.,14,TRBJ2-7,TRBV9,.,TGTGCCAGCAGCACGGGGGCGGGAAGAGGCGAGCAGTACTTC,CASSTGAGRGEQYF
.,16,TRBJ2-7,TRBV27,.,TGTGCCAGCAGTTTAAAGGTGGGAGGCGGATCCTACGAGCAGTACTTC,CASSLKVGGGSYEQYF
.,15,TRBJ2-5,TRBV10-2,.,TGCGCCAGCAGTAGGGCAGGGGGGGGCCGAGAGACCCAGTACTTC,CASSRAGGGRETQYF
TRBD1,14,TRBJ2-7,TRBV27,.,TGTGCCAGCAGTCGACAGGGTAGGGCCTACGAGCAGTACTTC,CASSRQGRAYEQYF
TRBD1,16,TRBJ2-1,TRBV27,.,TGTGCCAGCAGGTCACCGGGACAGACAATTTACAATGAGCAGTTCTTC,CASRSPGQTIYNEQFF
.,15,TRBJ1-2,TRBV7-9,.,TGTGCCAGCAGCCTAGAGGGGCCTCGAGGGTTTGGCTACACCTTC,CASSLEGPRGFGYTF
.,14,TRBJ1-1,TRBV6-5,once,TGTGCCAGCAGTTACTCGACCCTGGGCACTGAAGCTTTCTTT,CASSYSTLGTEAFF
.,13,TRBJ1-3,TRBV2,.,TGTGCCAGCAGTAGGGGCACTGGAAACACCATATATTTT,CASSRGTGNTIYF
.,13,TRBJ1-1,TRBV6-5,.,TGTGCCAGCACCAGAGGGGGGAACACTGAAGCTTTCTTT,CASTRGGNTEAFF
.,12,TRBJ2-7,TRBV7-9,.,TGTGCCAGCAGCTTTAAGGGTTACGAGCAGTACTTC,CASSFKGYEQYF
TRBD1,14,TRBJ1-2,TRBV6-1,.,TGTGCCAGCAGTGACCCGGACAGGCTCTATGGCTACACCTTC,CASSDPDRLYGYTF
.,15,TRBJ1-5,TRBV4-1,.,TGCGCCAGCAGCCGAGAGGGAGGGGGGTCTCAGCCCCAGCATTTT,CASSREGGGSQPQHF
.,15,TRBJ2-3,TRBV11-3,.,TGTGCCAGCAGCTTAGGGCTAACTAGCACAGATACGCAGTATTTT,CASSLGLTSTDTQYF
TRBD1,15,TRBJ1-1,TRBV19,.,TGTGCCAGTAGTACCCCCAACAGGGGGAACACTGAAGCTTTCTTT,CASSTPNRGNTEAFF
.,13,TRBJ2-5,TRBV11-3,.,TGTGCCAGCAGCCCTGCGGGGCAAGAGACCCAGTACTTC,CASSPAGQETQYF
TRBD1,20,TRBJ1-3,TRBV28,.,TGTGCCAGCAGCGTACTCTATGGCCGGGACAGGGGTATGTCTGGAAACACCATATATTTT,CASSVLYGRDRGMSGNTIYF
.,14,TRBJ2-5,TRBV13,.,TGTGCCAGCAGCTTATGGAGGGGCGGGGAGACCCAGTACTTC,CASSLWRGGETQYF
TRBD2,16,TRBJ2-1,TRBV18,.,TGTGCCAGCTCACGACAACTAGCGGGAGAAGGAAATGAGCAGTTCTTC,CASSRQLAGEGNEQFF
.,15,TRBJ1-5,TRBV19,few,TGTGCCAGTAGTATTGAGGGTTATAGCAATCAGCCCCAGCATTTT,CASSIEGYSNQPQHF
.,11,TRBJ1-1,TRBV20-1,.,TGCAGTGCTAGTCAGTCCACTGAAGCTTTCTTT,CSASQSTEAFF
TRBD2,16,TRBJ2-5,TRBV5-1,.,TGCGCCAGCGGCAGGGATAGGACTAGCGGTATGGAGACCCAGTACTTC,CASGRDRTSGMETQYF
TRBD1,14,TRBJ2-1,TRBV5-1,.,TGCGCCAGCAGCCTAGGGACAGGATACAATGAGCAGTTCTTC,CASSLGTGYNEQFF
.,14,TRBJ1-5,TRBV6-6,.,TGTGCCAGCAGTAAACCACAGGCGTCCCAGCCCCAGCATTTT,CASSKPQASQPQHF
.,10,TRBJ1-6,TRBV28,.,TGTGCCAGCTCCCGTCCCATCCTCCACTTT,CASSRPILHF
.,16,TRBJ1-1,TRBV7-6,.,TGTGCCAGCAGCACGTGGATTGGAAGCGGGAACACTGAAGCTTTCTTT,CASSTWIGSGNTEAFF
.,14,TRBJ2-6,TRBV28,.,TGTGCCAGCAGCCAAAGTTCAGGGGCCAACGTCCTGACTTTC,CASSQSSGANVLTF
.,13,TRBJ1-2,TRBV28,.,TGTGCCACCACCCCCCGGGGGACCTATGGCTACACCTTC,CATTPRGTYGYTF